This TCR beta chain was profiled in a study of T cell repertoires in cytomegalovirus infection. At the level of the study: Recently identified HLA-C-restricted and well-studied HLA-B-restricted CMV epitopes were used.

Germline values: CDR1 SGHAT, CDR2 FQNNGV. V gave up 2 bases and J gave up 4 bases; unmatched junction bases: 6. The CDR3 extends over 16 amino acids. Remarks on this clonotype: Its antigen remains unknown.

TCRdb called the reads again in MiXCR, with one record for every CDR3 protein. The sample includes about 920,000 distinct CDR3 sequences, 31% of them seen just once. The sequenced sample was cultured CD8+ T cells from PBMCs, obtained from culture after CMV antigen stimulation. The V and J genes are TRBV11-2 and TRBJ2-1, with 9 positions matching TRBD1. This TCR was recovered from a human donor in good health (CMV status not recorded). Some clones in this sample may be carry-over from other donors' samples. In DNA form, the CDR3 reads TGTGCCAGCAGCTTACCTGGGACAGGGATATACAATGAGCAGTTCTTC. Protein sequence: CASSLPGTGIYNEQFF.